The sequence of this TCR beta chain was determined in a study of spatial heterogeneity in lung cancer. TCRdb ran MiXCR on the 5' RACE reads and lists one entry per CDR3 protein. The data show tens of thousands of distinct CDR3 sequences, 10% to 15% seen once. CDR3 length equals 14 residues. V lost 6 bases and J lost 1; bases outside the gene matches: 3. Germline V gives CDR1 WSHSY, CDR2 SAAADI. Time point given: sample taken at primary tumor resection. A few counts support this clonotype. The sample was PBMCs, taken at surgery. This sequence originates from a male donor with early-stage non-small cell lung cancer. The V and J genes are TRBV10-2 and TRBJ1-5, with TRBD1 identical over 7 bases. For the CDR3, the DNA is TGCGCCAGCAGCGAGACAGGGAGCAATCAGCCCCAGCATTTT. Protein sequence: CASSETGSNQPQHF.